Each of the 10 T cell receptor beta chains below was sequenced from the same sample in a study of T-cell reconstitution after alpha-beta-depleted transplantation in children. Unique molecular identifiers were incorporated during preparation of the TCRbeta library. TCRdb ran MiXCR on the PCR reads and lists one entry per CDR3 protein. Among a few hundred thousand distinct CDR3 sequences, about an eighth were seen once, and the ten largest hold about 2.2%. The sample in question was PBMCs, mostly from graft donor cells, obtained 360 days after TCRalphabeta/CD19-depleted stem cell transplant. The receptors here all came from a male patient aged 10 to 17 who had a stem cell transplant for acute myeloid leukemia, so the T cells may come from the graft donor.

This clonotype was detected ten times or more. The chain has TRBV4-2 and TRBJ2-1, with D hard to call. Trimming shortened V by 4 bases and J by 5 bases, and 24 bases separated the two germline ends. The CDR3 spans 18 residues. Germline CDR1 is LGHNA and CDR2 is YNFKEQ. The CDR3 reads CASSRATNPLVTDNEQFF. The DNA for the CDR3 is TGTGCCAGCAGCCGCGCCACAAATCCCTTAGTTACCGACAATGAGCAGTTCTTC.

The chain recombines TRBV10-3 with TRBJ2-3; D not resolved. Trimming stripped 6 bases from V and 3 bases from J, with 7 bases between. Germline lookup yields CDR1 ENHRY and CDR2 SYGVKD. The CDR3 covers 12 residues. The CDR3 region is CAIRYGTDTQYF. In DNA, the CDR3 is TGTGCCATCAGATACGGTACAGATACGCAGTATTTT.

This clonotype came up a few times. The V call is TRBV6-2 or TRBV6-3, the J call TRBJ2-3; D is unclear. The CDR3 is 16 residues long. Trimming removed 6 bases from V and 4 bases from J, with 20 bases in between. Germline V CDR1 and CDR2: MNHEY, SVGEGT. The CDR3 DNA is TGTGCCAGCAGGCCTCTGGACCTCAACCACCCAGATACGCAGTATTTT. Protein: CASRPLDLNHPDTQYF.

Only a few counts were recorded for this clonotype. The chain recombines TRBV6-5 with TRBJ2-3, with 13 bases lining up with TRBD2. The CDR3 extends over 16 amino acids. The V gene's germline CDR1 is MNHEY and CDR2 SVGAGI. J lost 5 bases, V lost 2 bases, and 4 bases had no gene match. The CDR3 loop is CASSYTSGRAVDTQYF. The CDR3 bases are TGTGCCAGCAGTTACACTAGCGGGAGGGCGGTAGATACGCAGTATTTT.

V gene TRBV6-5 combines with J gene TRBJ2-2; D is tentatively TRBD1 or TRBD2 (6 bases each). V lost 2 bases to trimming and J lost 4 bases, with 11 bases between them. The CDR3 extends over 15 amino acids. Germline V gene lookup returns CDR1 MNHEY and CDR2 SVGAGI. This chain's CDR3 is CASSYEGGGTGELFF. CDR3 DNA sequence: TGTGCCAGCAGTTACGAGGGGGGAGGCACCGGGGAGCTGTTTTTT.

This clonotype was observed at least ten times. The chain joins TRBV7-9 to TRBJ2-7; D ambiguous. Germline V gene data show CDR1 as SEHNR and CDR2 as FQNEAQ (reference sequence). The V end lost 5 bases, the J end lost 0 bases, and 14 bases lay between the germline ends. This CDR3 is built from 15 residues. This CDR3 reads CASSPPRYISYEQYF. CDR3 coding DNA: TGTGCCAGCAGCCCCCCAAGGTATATCTCCTACGAGCAGTACTTC. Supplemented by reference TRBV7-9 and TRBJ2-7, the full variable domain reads DTGVSQNPRHKITKRGQNVTFRCDPISEHNRLYWYRQTLGQGPEFLTYFQNEAQLEKSRLLSDRFSAERPKGSFSTLEIQRTEQGDSAMYLCASSPPRYISYEQYFGPGTRLTVT.

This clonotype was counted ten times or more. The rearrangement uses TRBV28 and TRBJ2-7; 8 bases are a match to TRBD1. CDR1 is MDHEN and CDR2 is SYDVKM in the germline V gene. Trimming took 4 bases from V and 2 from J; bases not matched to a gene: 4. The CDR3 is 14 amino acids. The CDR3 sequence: CASSSGGPPYEQYF. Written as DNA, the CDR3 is TGTGCCAGCAGTTCAGGGGGCCCCCCCTACGAGCAGTACTTC.

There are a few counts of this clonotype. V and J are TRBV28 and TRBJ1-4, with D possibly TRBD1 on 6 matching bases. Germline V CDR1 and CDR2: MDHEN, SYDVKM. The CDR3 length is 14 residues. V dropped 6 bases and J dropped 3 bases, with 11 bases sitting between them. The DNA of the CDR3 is TGTGCCAGCAGGTGGACAGCTCCTAATGAAAAACTGTTTTTT. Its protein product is CASRWTAPNEKLFF.

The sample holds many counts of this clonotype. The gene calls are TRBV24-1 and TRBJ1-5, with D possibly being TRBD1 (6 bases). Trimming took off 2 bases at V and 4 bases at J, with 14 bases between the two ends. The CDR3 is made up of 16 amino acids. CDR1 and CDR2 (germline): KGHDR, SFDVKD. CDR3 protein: CATSDSRGGSNQPQHF. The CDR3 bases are TGTGCCACCAGTGATTCTCGAGGGGGTAGTAATCAGCCCCAGCATTTT.

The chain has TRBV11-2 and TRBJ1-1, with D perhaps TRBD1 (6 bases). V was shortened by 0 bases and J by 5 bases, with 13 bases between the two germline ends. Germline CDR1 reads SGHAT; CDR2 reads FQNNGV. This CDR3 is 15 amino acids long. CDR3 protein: CASSLEAGAWTEAFF. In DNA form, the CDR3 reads TGTGCCAGCAGCTTAGAGGCGGGGGCGTGGACTGAAGCTTTCTTT.